One sample yielded the 32 T cell receptor beta chains listed below, sequenced in a study of T cell repertoires in cytomegalovirus infection. These receptors' antigens are unknown. TCRdb reprocessed the reads with MiXCR, giving one entry per CDR3 protein. The data contain 750,000 to 900,000 distinct CDR3 sequences, about 27% of them seen just once; the ten biggest clones take up around 13%. The specimen was cultured CD8+ T cells from PBMCs, collected from culture after CMV antigen stimulation. The receptors were sampled from a human donor in good health (CMV status not recorded). Some clones in this sample may be carry-over from other donors' samples.

The chain couples TRBV7-6 to TRBJ1-2, with 9 positions matching TRBD1. There are 15 residues in the CDR3. The V gene's germline CDR1 is SGHVS and CDR2 FNYEAQ. V shed 11 bases, J shed 0 bases, and the junction held 10 bases outside the gene matches. Written as DNA, the CDR3 is TGTGCCGGCACAACAGGGGGCCATGCTAACTATGGCTACACCTTC. As protein: CAGTTGGHANYGYTF.

The chain employs TRBV24-1 and TRBJ2-1, with no clear D. The germline V gene has CDR1 KGHDR and CDR2 SFDVKD. The CDR3 is 12 residues long. Trimming removed 7 bases from V and 8 bases from J, with 11 bases in between. The CDR3 spells CATRDPGYEQFF. CDR3 coding DNA: TGTGCCACCAGAGATCCCGGGTATGAGCAGTTCTTC.

The J gene is TRBJ1-1, the V gene TRBV6-6; unclear D gene. Germline V gene data show CDR1 as MNHNY and CDR2 as SVGAGI (reference sequence). This CDR3 has 16 amino acids. The ends were cut back, 2 bases at V and 0 bases at J, with 13 bases in the middle. Here the CDR3 DNA reads TGTGCCAGCAGTTACGATGTCGTAGTATTGAACACTGAAGCTTTCTTT. It is translated as CASSYDVVVLNTEAFF.

The chain has TRBV3-1 and TRBJ1-1; unclear D gene. The germline V gene has CDR1 LGHDT and CDR2 YNNKEL (reference sequence). Trimming left V 1 base short and J 3 bases short, with 12 bases between. The length of the CDR3 is 15 residues. The CDR3 coding sequence is TGTGCCAGCAGCCAAGCCCGCGGACCATACACTGAAGCTTTCTTT. It yields the protein CASSQARGPYTEAFF.

This clonotype was seen a few times. The rearrangement joins TRBV6-2 or TRBV6-3 to TRBJ2-1; possibly TRBD2 for D (6 bases). This CDR3 spans 15 amino acids. V was trimmed by 6 bases and J by 7 bases, leaving 19 bases between them. The germline V gene encodes CDR1 MNHEY and CDR2 SVGEGT. The CDR3 DNA reads TGTGCCAGCAGCTCCGGGACTTCTTTAGGGAATGAGCAGTTCTTC. Translated, it gives CASSSGTSLGNEQFF.

The sample holds many counts of this clonotype. The chain combines TRBV7-6 with TRBJ2-3; D perhaps matches TRBD2 (6 bases). With 0 bases removed from V and 0 bases from J, the gap between germline ends came to 10 bases. The CDR3 spans 16 residues. Germline CDR1 and CDR2: SGHVS and FNYEAQ. This chain's CDR3 is CASSLAGGVSTDTQYF. The CDR3 nucleotides read TGTGCCAGCAGCTTAGCAGGCGGGGTGAGCACAGATACGCAGTATTTT.

The chain uses TRBV12-3 or TRBV12-4 and TRBJ1-2; D ambiguous. V lost 5 bases to trimming and J lost 2 bases, with 12 bases between them. The CDR3 runs 14 residues. The CDR3 sequence: CASSPRKVNYGYTF. CDR3 sequence (DNA): TGTGCCAGCAGTCCCCGGAAAGTAAACTATGGCTACACCTTC.

This clonotype has ten or more counts. The chain couples TRBV7-2 to TRBJ1-4; D is ambiguous. Trimming pared 0 bases from V and 0 bases from J, leaving 5 bases between. This CDR3 region has 15 residues. Germline V gene data show CDR1 as SGHTA and CDR2 as FQGNSA. CDR3 sequence: CASSLAGSTNEKLFF. For the CDR3, the DNA is TGTGCCAGCAGCTTAGCGGGTTCAACTAATGAAAAACTGTTTTTT.

This clonotype showed up just a few times. CDR3 protein: CAIRTGGDGYTF. In DNA, the CDR3 is TGTGCCATCAGGACAGGGGGTGATGGCTACACCTTC. This chain connects TRBV10-3 to TRBJ1-2; 9 bases line up with TRBD1. The CDR3 runs to 12 residues. Germline CDR1 is ENHRY and CDR2 is SYGVKD. The V and J ends lost 6 bases and 6 bases, in that order; junction bases with no gene match: 2.

The chain couples TRBV5-5 to TRBJ2-1; maybe TRBD2 (5 bases). Germline lookup yields CDR1 SGHKS and CDR2 YYEKEE (reference sequence). With 6 bases removed from V and 10 bases from J, the gap between germline ends came to 11 bases. This CDR3 contains 11 residues. The CDR3 nucleotides read TGTGCCAGCATTCCCGGGGAGGAGCAGTTCTTC. This encodes CASIPGEEQFF.

The chain is built from TRBV4-1 and TRBJ2-1; D is unclear. The V gene lost 1 base and the J gene lost 6 bases, with 10 bases spanning the gap. Germline CDR1 reads MGHRA; CDR2 reads YSYEKL. The length of the CDR3 is 14 residues. The CDR3 loop is CASSQGGLGNEQFF. The CDR3 DNA follows: TGCGCCAGCAGCCAAGGGGGTTTAGGCAATGAGCAGTTCTTC.

This clonotype was counted only a few times. V gene TRBV6-6 combines with J gene TRBJ2-5; the match to TRBD2 covers 8 bases. Unmatched junction bases numbered 12, after V lost 9 bases and J lost 3 bases. Germline V gene data show CDR1 as MNHNY and CDR2 as SVGAGI (reference sequence). The CDR3 sequence is 15 residues long. In DNA, the CDR3 is TGTGCCAGTTCGTGGGTAGCGGGGAACGAAGAGACCCAGTACTTC. Its protein product is CASSWVAGNEETQYF.

The rearrangement joins TRBV24-1 to TRBJ1-1; D not certain. Germline CDR1 reads KGHDR; CDR2 reads SFDVKD. The V and J ends lost 5 bases and 1 base respectively, with 13 bases between them. CDR3 size: 15 residues. The CDR3 nucleotides are TGTGCCACCAGTGGGCCAGGACCCTCGAACACTGAAGCTTTCTTT. Its protein product is CATSGPGPSNTEAFF.

The rearrangement links TRBV6-5 to TRBJ2-1; D might be TRBD2 (6 bases). The V and J ends lost 5 bases and 2 bases respectively, with 10 bases between them. This CDR3 region has 14 residues. The germline gives CDR1 MNHEY, CDR2 SVGAGI. In DNA, the CDR3 is TGTGCCAGCAGTGAGACGGGGGCCTACAATGAGCAGTTCTTC. It is translated as CASSETGAYNEQFF.

This clonotype was detected a few times. This sequence joins TRBV19 and TRBJ2-1; TRBD2 might be the D (5 bases). The germline V gene has CDR1 LNHDA and CDR2 SQIVND (reference sequence). There are 15 residues in the CDR3. V dropped 6 bases and J dropped 0 bases, with 12 bases sitting between them. The CDR3, as DNA: TGTGCCAGTAGCACTAGACTGGGCTCCTACAATGAGCAGTTCTTC. As protein: CASSTRLGSYNEQFF.

This clonotype occurred a few times. This sequence joins TRBV7-9 and TRBJ1-2, with 9 nucleotides matching TRBD1. CDR3 length: 14 amino acids. After removal of 6 bases from V and 6 bases from J, the junction contained 8 bases not matched to a gene. Germline V gives CDR1 SEHNR, CDR2 FQNEAQ (reference sequence). The CDR3 loop is CASRGTGSVDGYTF. As DNA, the CDR3 is TGTGCCAGCAGAGGGACAGGGTCAGTTGATGGCTACACCTTC.

The chain joins TRBV20-1 to TRBJ2-5; 8 nucleotides match TRBD1. V gave up 6 bases and J gave up 0 bases; unmatched junction bases: 9. The CDR3 spans 15 residues. From germline, CDR1 is DFQATT and CDR2 SNEGSKA (reference sequence). Here the CDR3 DNA reads TGCAGTGCGACGACAGGGGCAATACACCAAGAGACCCAGTACTTC. Translation gives CSATTGAIHQETQYF.

This chain connects TRBV3-1 to TRBJ2-3; D gene uncertain. V lost 0 bases and J lost 0, with 13 bases in between. The CDR3 is made up of 17 amino acids. The V gene's germline CDR1 is LGHDT and CDR2 YNNKEL (reference sequence). The CDR3 region has the DNA TGTGCCAGCAGCCAAGATGATCTGTGGGGAAGCACAGATACGCAGTATTTT. Translation gives CASSQDDLWGSTDTQYF.

This chain joins TRBV19 and TRBJ1-2; D ambiguous. Germline assignment: CDR1 LNHDA and CDR2 SQIVND (reference sequence). Between the trimmed V and J ends, which lost 3 bases and 3 bases, there was a span of 14 bases. The CDR3 extends over 15 amino acids. The CDR3 coding sequence is TGTGCCAGTAGTATTAAGGGAACGGTATACTATGGCTACACCTTC. This gives the protein CASSIKGTVYYGYTF.

This sequence joins TRBV27 and TRBJ2-4; TRBD2 aligns across 11 bases. This CDR3 spans 14 amino acids. After removal of 5 bases from V and 10 bases from J, the junction contained 7 bases not matched to a gene. Germline assignment: CDR1 MNHEY and CDR2 SMNVEV (reference sequence). CDR3 sequence (DNA): TGTGCCAGCAGTATTACGACTAGCGGGGATATTCAGTACTTC. Protein sequence: CASSITTSGDIQYF.

This clonotype was recorded at least ten times. The rearrangement uses TRBV18 and TRBJ1-3; D is unresolved. Germline assignment: CDR1 KGHSH and CDR2 LQKENI. Trimming removed 3 bases at V and 0 bases at J, with 9 bases between. The CDR3 loop spans 15 amino acids. The CDR3 sequence is CASSPEDISGNTIYF. CDR3 coding DNA: TGTGCCAGCTCACCGGAGGATATCTCTGGAAACACCATATATTTT.

CDR3 loop: CASITGSSYNEQFF. The CDR3 DNA reads as TGTGCCAGCATTACGGGGAGCTCCTACAATGAGCAGTTCTTC. V gene TRBV2 combines with J gene TRBJ2-1; D possibly corresponds to TRBD2 (5 bases). Germline values: CDR1 SNHLY, CDR2 FYNNEI. V lost 7 bases and J lost 0, with 10 bases in between. The CDR3 is 14 amino acids.

This clonotype has only one observation. The chain employs TRBV19 and TRBJ2-5, with D unclear. CDR1 is LNHDA and CDR2 is SQIVND in the germline V gene (reference sequence). V was clipped by 0 bases and J by 5 bases, with 16 bases between them. The CDR3 extends over 16 amino acids. CDR3 sequence reads: CASSIEGSVMTETQYF. CDR3 bases: TGTGCCAGTAGTATAGAAGGGTCGGTCATGACGGAGACCCAGTACTTC.

CDR3 sequence: CASSIFTDYSNQPQHF. CDR3 nucleotides: TGTGCCAGTAGTATTTTCACGGACTATAGCAATCAGCCCCAGCATTTT. The chain joins TRBV19 to TRBJ1-5, with unresolved D. The CDR3 loop spans 16 amino acids. The V end lost 3 bases, the J end lost 0 bases, and 12 bases lay between the germline ends. Germline V CDR1 and CDR2: LNHDA, SQIVND (reference sequence). The entire variable domain, with the rest obtained from reference TRBV19 and TRBJ1-5, is as follows: DGGITQSPKYLFRKEGQNVTLSCEQNLNHDAMYWYRQDPGQGLRLIYYSQIVNDFQKGDIAEGYSVSREKKESFPLTVTSAQKNPTAFYLCASSIFTDYSNQPQHFGDGTRLSIL.

V is TRBV28 and J is TRBJ2-5; D is unclear. The V gene's germline CDR1 is MDHEN and CDR2 SYDVKM. Trimming pared 2 bases from V and 0 bases from J, leaving 13 bases between. CDR3 length: 16 residues. Here the CDR3 reads CASSLEVAVDQETQYF. CDR3 DNA: TGTGCCAGCAGTTTAGAGGTAGCTGTGGACCAAGAGACCCAGTACTTC.

The rearrangement joins TRBV6-6 to TRBJ2-7; D gene uncertain. CDR1 MNHNY and CDR2 SVGAGI come from the germline V gene (reference sequence). The V gene lost 5 bases and the J gene lost 4 bases, with 12 bases spanning the gap. The CDR3 runs to 13 residues. Here the CDR3 reads CASSEIHLYEQYV. CDR3 nucleotides: TGTGCCAGCAGTGAGATTCACTTATACGAGCAGTACGTC.

This clonotype was recorded a few times. This chain uses TRBV7-6 with TRBJ1-1; D remains unclear. The V gene lost 4 bases and the J gene lost 1 base, with 7 bases spanning the gap. From germline, CDR1 is SGHVS and CDR2 FNYEAQ. This CDR3 is built from 13 residues. CDR3 DNA: TGTGCCAGCAGCTGGGAACCGAACACTGAAGCTTTCTTT. Its protein product is CASSWEPNTEAFF.

This clonotype was found a few times. The chain combines TRBV27 with TRBJ1-1; the D gene is possibly TRBD1 (6 bases). Germline V lookup: CDR1 MNHEY, CDR2 SMNVEV (reference sequence). Trimming stripped 4 bases from V and 3 bases from J, with 9 bases between. This CDR3 is 13 amino acids long. The CDR3 region is CASSYRVYTEAFF. DNA of the CDR3: TGTGCCAGCAGTTACAGGGTATACACTGAAGCTTTCTTT.

On this clonotype: At one end the junction does not follow the germline gene, possibly because of a read error. The chain couples TRBV28 to TRBJ2-5, with 12 bases matching TRBD2. Germline loops: CDR1 MDHEN, CDR2 SYDVKM. CDR3 length equals 14 residues. This CDR3 is CASSLGLAGGTDNF. In DNA, the CDR3 is TGTGCCAGCAGTTTGGGGCTAGCGGGGGGGACCGATAACTTC.

This clonotype ranks as medium-sized. V usage is TRBV7-2 and J usage is TRBJ1-5, with a weak D call TRBD1 (5 bases). The CDR3 is 14 amino acids. Trimming cost V 0 bases and J 6 bases, with 9 bases left between them. CDR1 SGHTA and CDR2 FQGNSA come from the germline V gene. CDR3 sequence reads: CASSLAGRVQPQHF. In DNA form, the CDR3 reads TGTGCCAGCAGCTTAGCGGGACGGGTTCAGCCCCAGCATTTT.

A remark on this clonotype: Being one base from a much bigger clone, this may be a read error. The genes are TRBV24-1 and TRBJ2-2; the D is unclear. Trimming removed 4 bases from V and 2 bases from J, with 10 bases in between. The length of the CDR3 is 15 residues. Germline CDR1 reads KGHDR; CDR2 reads SFDVKD. The CDR3 sequence: CATSEPRRNTGELFF. In DNA form, the CDR3 reads TGTGCCACCAGTGAGCCCAGGCGTAACACCGGGGAGCTGTTTTTT.

This clonotype was picked up a small number of times. V is TRBV7-9 and J is TRBJ2-4, with TRBD1 matching 8 bases. The CDR3 is 17 amino acids. CDR1 is SEHNR and CDR2 is FQNEAQ in the germline V gene (reference sequence). Trimming took 3 bases from V and 0 from J; bases not matched to a gene: 7. The CDR3, as DNA: TGTGCCAGCAGCTTCTCCGGACAGGGTGAAGCCAAAAACATTCAGTACTTC. As protein: CASSFSGQGEAKNIQYF.